This T cell receptor beta chain was recovered during a study of lymphopenia after photon versus proton radiotherapy. Libraries were prepared by immunoSEQ multiplex PCR; TCRdb keeps only in-frame clonotypes and omits some of them. The sample consists of around 160,000 clones, less than 90% of them appearing once. The germline V gene encodes CDR1 PRHDT and CDR2 FYEKMQ (reference sequence). The CDR3 runs to 15 residues. V was clipped by 2 bases and J by 3 bases; unmatched bases: 6. The V gene is TRBV13, the J gene TRBJ2-7; 8 bases align to TRBD1. This sample comprised peripheral blood, obtained from a patient treated with photon-based radiotherapy. The clonotype was recovered from a man between 45 and 60 years old with gastric cancer. CDR3 in DNA: TGTGCCAGCAGCTTACAGGGGGCGCGGGACTACGAGCAGTACTTC. Amino acid sequence: CASSLQGARDYEQYF.